These 17 T cell receptor beta chains originate from one sample sequenced in a study of CD8 T cells in ankylosing spondylitis. TCRdb re-analysed the 5' RACE reads in MiXCR, keeping a single row per CDR3 protein. The sample holds about 250,000 distinct CDR3 sequences, over 15% seen once. The sequenced sample consisted of blood, either unsorted or a sorted T cell fraction (not recorded which). The source is a male donor with ankylosing spondylitis or in good health (not recorded which).

This chain links TRBV6-1 with TRBJ2-6; D is undetermined. V was pared by 5 bases and J by 3 bases, with 8 bases between. Germline V gives CDR1 MNHNS, CDR2 SASEGT. This CDR3 spans 14 amino acids. The CDR3 loop reads CASSPLIGANVLTF. In nucleotides, the CDR3 is TGTGCCAGCAGTCCCCTTATTGGGGCCAACGTCCTGACTTTC.

V usage is TRBV28 and J usage is TRBJ1-3; D gene unclear. Trimming took off 3 bases at V and 0 bases at J, with 9 bases between the two ends. This CDR3 has 15 amino acids. Per germline, CDR1 MDHEN and CDR2 SYDVKM. CDR3 nucleotide sequence: TGTGCCAGCAGTTTTACCTCTCACTCTGGAAACACCATATATTTT. Protein sequence: CASSFTSHSGNTIYF.

Many counts were recorded for this clonotype. The chain is built from TRBV29-1 and TRBJ2-5; D uncertain. Per germline, CDR1 SQVTM and CDR2 ANQGSEA. The CDR3 length is 12 residues. V was clipped by 3 bases and J by 2 bases, with 7 bases between them. The CDR3 here is CSVDKAQETQYF. The CDR3 bases are TGCAGCGTTGACAAGGCTCAAGAGACCCAGTACTTC.

This clonotype was counted a few times. The V gene is TRBV29-1, the J gene TRBJ2-2; tentative D call: TRBD1 (6 bases). V lost 6 bases to trimming and J lost 1 base, with 9 bases between them. Germline V CDR1 and CDR2: SQVTM, ANQGSEA. The CDR3 loop spans 13 amino acids. CDR3 residues: CSVQGWNTGELFF. CDR3 in DNA: TGCAGCGTGCAGGGGTGGAACACCGGGGAGCTGTTTTTT.

This clonotype showed up many times. V gene TRBV9 combines with J gene TRBJ2-7, with TRBD2 as a possible D gene (6 bases). Trimming cost V 0 bases and J 6 bases, with 13 bases left between them. The CDR3 loop spans 14 amino acids. From germline, CDR1 is SGDLS and CDR2 YYNGEE. DNA for the CDR3: TGTGCCAGCAGCGTAGGGGCGGGAATGTTCGAGCAGTACTTC. It specifies CASSVGAGMFEQYF.

This clonotype was counted only a few times. This chain's CDR3 is CSARRTGTSAETQYF. The CDR3 coding sequence is TGCAGTGCTAGAAGGACCGGGACTAGCGCAGAGACCCAGTACTTC. The chain carries TRBV20-1 and TRBJ2-5; the match to TRBD2 covers 10 bases. Germline CDR1 reads DFQATT; CDR2 reads SNEGSKA (reference sequence). V lost 2 bases and J lost 4; bases outside the gene matches: 7. CDR3 size: 15 residues.

V gene TRBV29-1 combines with J gene TRBJ2-7, with a possible D match to TRBD1 (6 bases). The V gene's germline CDR1 is SQVTM and CDR2 ANQGSEA. V was pared by 6 bases and J by 1 base, with 13 bases between. This CDR3 contains 13 residues. CDR3 region: CSVLDSESYEQYF. The CDR3 DNA reads TGCAGCGTCCTGGACAGTGAATCCTACGAGCAGTACTTC.

About this clonotype itself: One end of the junction fails to match germline, which may point to a read error. This sequence joins TRBV7-7 and TRBJ2-1; TRBD1 is a possible D gene (6 bases). Germline V gives CDR1 SSHAT, CDR2 FNYEAQ (reference sequence). There are 14 residues in the CDR3. The CDR3 loop reads CASSPETGFDEQFF. The CDR3, as DNA: TGTGCTAGCAGCCCGGAAACAGGGTTCGATGAGCAGTTCTTC.

V is TRBV6-1 and J is TRBJ2-1; 9 nucleotides match TRBD2. Trimming cost V 6 bases and J 4 bases; bases outside gene matches: 7. The CDR3 totals 15 residues. Germline lookup yields CDR1 MNHNS and CDR2 SASEGT. CDR3 amino acids: CASRLVAGEYNEQFF. CDR3 bases: TGTGCCAGCAGGTTGGTAGCGGGAGAATACAATGAGCAGTTCTTC.

This clonotype turned up a few times. The genes are TRBV2 and TRBJ2-1, with TRBD2 as a possible D gene (6 bases). V lost 4 bases to trimming and J lost 4 bases, with 14 bases between them. The CDR3 length is 15 residues. Germline CDR1 SNHLY, CDR2 FYNNEI. CDR3 DNA: TGTGCCAGCAGTGTATGGAGGGCATCTTACAATGAGCAGTTCTTC. It specifies CASSVWRASYNEQFF.

In its sample, this clonotype was seen a few times. The CDR3: CASSTGLEHSYEQYF. For the CDR3, the DNA is TGTGCCAGCAGTACGGGACTCGAGCACTCCTACGAGCAGTACTTC. The chain has TRBV27 and TRBJ2-7, with D possibly matching TRBD2 (6 bases). Deletions cut 5 bases from V and 0 bases from J, with 14 bases between. There are 15 residues in the CDR3. CDR1 is MNHEY, CDR2 SMNVEV, per germline (reference sequence).

J is TRBJ2-1 and V is TRBV11-1, with 7 bases identical to TRBD1. Trimming cost V 2 bases and J 7 bases; bases outside gene matches: 11. Per the germline V gene, CDR1 is SGHAT and CDR2 is FQDESV (reference sequence). There are 16 residues in the CDR3. In DNA, the CDR3 is TGTGCCAGCAGCTTATCATGGACAGGACCTGGGAATGAGCAGTTCTTC. The encoded protein is CASSLSWTGPGNEQFF.

The table lists this clonotype with a count of one. The CDR3 loop is CASSFLGTEPQETQYF. Here the CDR3 DNA reads TGTGCCAGCAGTTTTCTCGGGACAGAGCCTCAAGAGACCCAGTACTTC. The chain combines TRBV12-3 or TRBV12-4 with TRBJ2-5, with 7 bases identical to TRBD1. After removal of 3 bases from V and 2 bases from J, the junction contained 9 bases not matched to a gene. The CDR3 is made up of 16 amino acids.

CDR3 residues: CASSERTSNQPQHF. The CDR3 coding sequence is TGCGCCAGCAGTGAAAGGACAAGCAATCAGCCCCAGCATTTT. This rearrangement joins TRBV10-2 to TRBJ1-5; the D gene is possibly TRBD1 (5 bases). Trimming shortened V by 3 bases and J by 1 base, and 7 bases separated the two germline ends. The V gene's germline CDR1 is WSHSY and CDR2 SAAADI. The CDR3 is made up of 14 amino acids.

This clonotype was detected only a few times. The chain recombines TRBV5-1 with TRBJ1-2; tentative D call: TRBD1 (6 bases). V gave up 1 base and J gave up 6 bases, with 13 bases separating them. Germline assignment: CDR1 SGHRS and CDR2 YFSETQ. The CDR3 totals 14 residues. CDR3 region: CASSLTSGGNGYTF. Written as DNA, the CDR3 is TGCGCCAGCAGCTTGACTTCCGGGGGCAATGGCTACACCTTC.

The chain employs TRBV4-3 and TRBJ1-2, with D hard to call. This CDR3 region has 15 residues. V lost 0 bases to trimming and J lost 4 bases, with 12 bases between them. CDR1 is LGHNA and CDR2 is YSLEER in the germline V gene. The CDR3 sequence is CASSQDRALSYGYTF. Here the CDR3 DNA reads TGCGCCAGCAGCCAAGATAGGGCCCTGTCCTATGGCTACACCTTC.

DNA of the CDR3: TGTGCCAGCAGCTTAGAAGCAGCCTCCTACGAGCAGTACTTC. Protein: CASSLEAASYEQYF. The chain combines TRBV7-2 with TRBJ2-7; no clear D. This CDR3 is built from 14 residues. Germline V gene sequence: CDR1 SGHTA, CDR2 FQGNSA. V dropped 1 base and J dropped 0 bases, with 7 bases sitting between them.